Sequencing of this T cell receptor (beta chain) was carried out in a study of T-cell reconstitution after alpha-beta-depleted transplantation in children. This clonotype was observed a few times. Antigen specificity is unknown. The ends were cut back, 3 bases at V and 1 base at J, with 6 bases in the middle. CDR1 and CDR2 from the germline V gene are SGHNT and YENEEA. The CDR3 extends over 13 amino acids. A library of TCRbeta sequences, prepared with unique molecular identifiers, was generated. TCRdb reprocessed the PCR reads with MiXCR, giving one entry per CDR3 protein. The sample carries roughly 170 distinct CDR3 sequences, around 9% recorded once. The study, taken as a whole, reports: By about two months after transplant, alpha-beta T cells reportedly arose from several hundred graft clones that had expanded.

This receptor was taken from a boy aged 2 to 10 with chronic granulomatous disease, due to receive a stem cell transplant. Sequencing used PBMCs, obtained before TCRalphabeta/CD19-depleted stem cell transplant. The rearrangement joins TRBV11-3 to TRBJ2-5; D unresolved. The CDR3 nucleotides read TGTGCCAGCAGCTTCCCCCCCCAAGAGACCCAGTACTTC. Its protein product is CASSFPPQETQYF.